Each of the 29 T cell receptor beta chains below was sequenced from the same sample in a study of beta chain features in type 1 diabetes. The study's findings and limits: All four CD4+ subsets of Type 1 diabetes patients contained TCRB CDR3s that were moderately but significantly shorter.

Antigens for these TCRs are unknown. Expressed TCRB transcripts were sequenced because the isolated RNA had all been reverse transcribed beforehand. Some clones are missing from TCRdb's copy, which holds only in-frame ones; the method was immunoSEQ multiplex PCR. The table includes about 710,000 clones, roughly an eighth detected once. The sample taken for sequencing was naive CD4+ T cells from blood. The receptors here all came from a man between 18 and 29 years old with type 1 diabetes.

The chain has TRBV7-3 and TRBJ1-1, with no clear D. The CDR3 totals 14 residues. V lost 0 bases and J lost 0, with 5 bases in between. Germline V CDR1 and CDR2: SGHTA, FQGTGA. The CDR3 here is CASSLTQVNTEAFF. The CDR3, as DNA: TGTGCCAGCAGCTTAACGCAGGTGAACACTGAAGCTTTCTTT. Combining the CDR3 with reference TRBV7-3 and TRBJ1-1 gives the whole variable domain GAGVSQTPSNKVTEKGKYVELRCDPISGHTALYWYRQSLGQGPEFLIYFQGTGAADDSGLPNDRFFAVRPEGSVSTLKIQRTERGDSAVYLCASSLTQVNTEAFFGQGTRLTVV.

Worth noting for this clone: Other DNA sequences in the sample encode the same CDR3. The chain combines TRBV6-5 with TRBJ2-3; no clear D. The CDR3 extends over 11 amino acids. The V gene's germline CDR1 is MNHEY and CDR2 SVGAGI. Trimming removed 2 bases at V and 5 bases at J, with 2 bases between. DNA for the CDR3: TGTGCCAGCAGTTACGGAGATACGCAGTATTTT. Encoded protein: CASSYGDTQYF.

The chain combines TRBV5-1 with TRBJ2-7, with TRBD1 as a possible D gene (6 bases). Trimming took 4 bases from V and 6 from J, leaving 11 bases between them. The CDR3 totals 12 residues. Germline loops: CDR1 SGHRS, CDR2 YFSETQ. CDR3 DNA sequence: TGCGCCAGCAGCCAGGACAGTGGCGAGCAGTACTTC. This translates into CASSQDSGEQYF.

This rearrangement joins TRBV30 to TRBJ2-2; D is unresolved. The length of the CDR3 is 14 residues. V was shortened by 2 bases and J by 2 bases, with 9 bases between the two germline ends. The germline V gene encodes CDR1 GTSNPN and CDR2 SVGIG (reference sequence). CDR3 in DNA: TGTGCCTGGAGTTTGAACAGCAACACCGGGGAGCTGTTTTTT. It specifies CAWSLNSNTGELFF.

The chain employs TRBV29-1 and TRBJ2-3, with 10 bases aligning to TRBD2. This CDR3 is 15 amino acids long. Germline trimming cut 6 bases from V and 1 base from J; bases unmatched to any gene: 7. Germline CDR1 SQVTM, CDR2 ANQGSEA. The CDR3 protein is CSVARTSGRTDTQYF. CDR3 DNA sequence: TGCAGCGTCGCCAGGACTAGCGGACGCACAGATACGCAGTATTTT.

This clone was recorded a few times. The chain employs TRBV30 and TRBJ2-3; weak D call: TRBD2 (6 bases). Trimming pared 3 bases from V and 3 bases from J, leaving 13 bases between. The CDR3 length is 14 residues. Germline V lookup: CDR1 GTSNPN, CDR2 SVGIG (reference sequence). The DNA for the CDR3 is TGTGCCTGGAGGGTTACCGGGGGAACAGATACGCAGTATTTT. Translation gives CAWRVTGGTDTQYF.

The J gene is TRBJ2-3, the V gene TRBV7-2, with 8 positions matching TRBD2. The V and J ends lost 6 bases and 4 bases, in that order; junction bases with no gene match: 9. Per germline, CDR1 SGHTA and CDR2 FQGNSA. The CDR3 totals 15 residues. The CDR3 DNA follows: TGTGCCAGCAGTTATCTTAGCGGGGCGGCAGATACGCAGTATTTT. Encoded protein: CASSYLSGAADTQYF.

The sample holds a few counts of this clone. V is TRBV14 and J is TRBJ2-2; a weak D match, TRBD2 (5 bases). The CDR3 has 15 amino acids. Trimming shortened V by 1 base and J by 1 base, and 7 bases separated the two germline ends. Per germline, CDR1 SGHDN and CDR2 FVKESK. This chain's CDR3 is CASSQVGRNTGELFF. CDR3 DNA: TGTGCCAGCAGCCAAGTAGGGAGGAACACCGGGGAGCTGTTTTTT.

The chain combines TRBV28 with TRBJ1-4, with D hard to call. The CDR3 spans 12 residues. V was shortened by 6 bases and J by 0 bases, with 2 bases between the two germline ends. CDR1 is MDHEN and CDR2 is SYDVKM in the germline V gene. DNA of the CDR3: TGTGCCAGCAGAGCAACTAATGAAAAACTGTTTTTT. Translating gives CASRATNEKLFF.

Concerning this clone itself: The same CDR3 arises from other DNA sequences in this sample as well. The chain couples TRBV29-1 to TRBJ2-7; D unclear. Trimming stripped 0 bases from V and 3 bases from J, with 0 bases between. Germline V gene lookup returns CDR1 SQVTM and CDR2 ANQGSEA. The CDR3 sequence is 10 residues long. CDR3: CSVEDYEQYF. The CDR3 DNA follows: TGCAGCGTTGAAGACTACGAGCAGTACTTC.

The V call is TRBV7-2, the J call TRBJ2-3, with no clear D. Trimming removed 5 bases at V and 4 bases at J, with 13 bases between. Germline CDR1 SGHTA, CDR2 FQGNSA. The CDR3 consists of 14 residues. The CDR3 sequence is CASSLGPRADTQYF. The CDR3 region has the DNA TGTGCCAGCAGCCTAGGCCCTAGGGCAGATACGCAGTATTTT.

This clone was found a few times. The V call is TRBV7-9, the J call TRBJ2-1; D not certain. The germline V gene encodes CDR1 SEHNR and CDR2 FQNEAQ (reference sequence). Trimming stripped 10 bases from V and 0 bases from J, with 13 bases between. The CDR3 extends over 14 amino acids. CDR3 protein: CATQTVDSYNEQFF. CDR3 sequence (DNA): TGTGCCACCCAAACGGTGGACTCCTACAATGAGCAGTTCTTC.

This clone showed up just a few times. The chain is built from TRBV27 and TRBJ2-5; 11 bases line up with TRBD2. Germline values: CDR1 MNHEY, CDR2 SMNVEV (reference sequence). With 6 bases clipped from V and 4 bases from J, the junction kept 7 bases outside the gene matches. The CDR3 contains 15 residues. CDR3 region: CASSVGLAARETQYF. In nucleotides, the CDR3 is TGTGCCAGCAGCGTGGGACTAGCGGCGAGAGAGACCCAGTACTTC.

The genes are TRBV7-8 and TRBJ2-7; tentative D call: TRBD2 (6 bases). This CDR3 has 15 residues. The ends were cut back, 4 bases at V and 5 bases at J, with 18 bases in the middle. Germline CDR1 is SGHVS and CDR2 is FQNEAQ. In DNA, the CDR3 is TGTGCCAGCAGCTCGAGGGACTTGATATGGGACGAGCAGTACTTC. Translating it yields CASSSRDLIWDEQYF.

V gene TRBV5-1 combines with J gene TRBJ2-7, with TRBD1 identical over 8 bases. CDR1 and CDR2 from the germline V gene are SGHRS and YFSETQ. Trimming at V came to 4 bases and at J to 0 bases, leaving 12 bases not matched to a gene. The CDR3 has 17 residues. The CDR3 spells CASSHGTGAPSSYEQYF. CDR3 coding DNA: TGCGCCAGCAGCCACGGGACAGGCGCTCCCAGCTCCTACGAGCAGTACTTC.

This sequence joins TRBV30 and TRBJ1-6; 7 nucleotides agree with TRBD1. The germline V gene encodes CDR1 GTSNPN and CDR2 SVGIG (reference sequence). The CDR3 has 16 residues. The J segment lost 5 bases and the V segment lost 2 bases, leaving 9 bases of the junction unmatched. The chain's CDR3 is CAWSPIDRDDNSPLHF. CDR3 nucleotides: TGTGCCTGGAGTCCCATCGACAGGGATGATAATTCACCCCTCCACTTT.

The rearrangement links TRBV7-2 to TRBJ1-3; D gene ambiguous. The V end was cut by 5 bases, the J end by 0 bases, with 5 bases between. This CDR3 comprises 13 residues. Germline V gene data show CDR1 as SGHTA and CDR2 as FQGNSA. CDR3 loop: CASSGVSGNTIYF. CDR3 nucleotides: TGTGCCAGCAGCGGAGTCTCTGGAAACACCATATATTTT.

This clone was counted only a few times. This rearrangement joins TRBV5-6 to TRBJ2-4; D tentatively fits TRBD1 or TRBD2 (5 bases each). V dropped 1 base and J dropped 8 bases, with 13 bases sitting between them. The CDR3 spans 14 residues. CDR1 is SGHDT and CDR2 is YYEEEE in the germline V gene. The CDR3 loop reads CASSLRFGADIQYF. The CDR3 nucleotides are TGTGCCAGCAGCTTGAGGTTCGGGGCGGACATTCAGTACTTC.

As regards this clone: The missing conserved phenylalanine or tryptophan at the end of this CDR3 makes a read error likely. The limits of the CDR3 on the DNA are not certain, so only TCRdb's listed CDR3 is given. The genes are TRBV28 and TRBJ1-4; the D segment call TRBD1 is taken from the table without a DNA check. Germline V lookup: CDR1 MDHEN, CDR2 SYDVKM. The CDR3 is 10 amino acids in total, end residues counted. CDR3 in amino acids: CASSPPGQSL.

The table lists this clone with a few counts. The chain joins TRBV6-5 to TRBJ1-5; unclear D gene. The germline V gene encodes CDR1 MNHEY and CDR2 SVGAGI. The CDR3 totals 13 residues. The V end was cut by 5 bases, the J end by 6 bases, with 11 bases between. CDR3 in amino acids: CASSERYAQPQHF. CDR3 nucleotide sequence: TGTGCCAGCAGTGAACGGTATGCTCAGCCCCAGCATTTT.

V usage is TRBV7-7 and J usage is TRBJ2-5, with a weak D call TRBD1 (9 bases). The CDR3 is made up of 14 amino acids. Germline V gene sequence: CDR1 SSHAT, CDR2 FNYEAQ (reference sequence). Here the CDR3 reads CASGTGPLQETQYF. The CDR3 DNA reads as TGTGCTAGCGGGACAGGGCCTCTTCAAGAGACCCAGTACTTC.

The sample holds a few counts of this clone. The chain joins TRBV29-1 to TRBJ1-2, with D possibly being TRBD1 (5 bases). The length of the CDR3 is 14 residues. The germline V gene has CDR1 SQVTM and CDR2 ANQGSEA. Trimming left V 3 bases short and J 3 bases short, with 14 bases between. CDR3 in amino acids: CSVERMGQYYGYTF. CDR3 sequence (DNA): TGCAGCGTTGAGAGGATGGGGCAGTACTATGGCTACACCTTC. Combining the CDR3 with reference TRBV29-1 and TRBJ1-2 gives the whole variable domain SAVISQKPSRDICQRGTSLTIQCQVDSQVTMMFWYRQQPGQSLTLIATANQGSEATYESGFVIDKFPISRPNLTFSTLTVSNMSPEDSSIYLCSVERMGQYYGYTFGSGTRLTVV.

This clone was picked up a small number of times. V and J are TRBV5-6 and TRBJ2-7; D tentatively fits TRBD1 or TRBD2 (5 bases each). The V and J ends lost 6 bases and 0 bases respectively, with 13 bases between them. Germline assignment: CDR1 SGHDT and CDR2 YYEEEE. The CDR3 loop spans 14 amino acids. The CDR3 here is CASTRDGLSYEQYF. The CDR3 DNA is TGTGCCAGCACCCGGGACGGACTCTCCTACGAGCAGTACTTC.

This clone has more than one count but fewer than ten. This CDR3 reads CASSTLIHYNEQFF. The CDR3 DNA reads TGTGCCAGCAGTACGCTCATCCACTACAATGAGCAGTTCTTC. The chain recombines TRBV28 with TRBJ2-1, with D hard to call. The V gene's germline CDR1 is MDHEN and CDR2 SYDVKM. The CDR3 totals 14 residues. Trimming left V 5 bases short and J 3 bases short, with 11 bases between. Looking up the rest from reference TRBV28 and TRBJ2-1 gives the full variable domain: DVKVTQSSRYLVKRTGEKVFLECVQDMDHENMFWYRQDPGLGLRLIYFSYDVKMKEKGDIPEGYSVSREKKERFSLILESASTNQTSMYLCASSTLIHYNEQFFGPGTRLTVL.

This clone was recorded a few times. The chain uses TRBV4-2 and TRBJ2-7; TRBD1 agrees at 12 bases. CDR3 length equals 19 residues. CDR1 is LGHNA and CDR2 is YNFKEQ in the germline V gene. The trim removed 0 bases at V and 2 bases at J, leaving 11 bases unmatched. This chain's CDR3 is CASSQDLSARDRGPYEQYF. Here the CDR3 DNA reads TGTGCCAGCAGCCAAGATTTAAGTGCGCGGGACAGGGGGCCCTACGAGCAGTACTTC.

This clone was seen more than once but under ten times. The CDR3 region is CATTGQGTAEAFF. The CDR3 nucleotides are TGTGCCACTACGGGACAGGGGACAGCTGAAGCTTTCTTT. V and J are TRBV10-3 and TRBJ1-1; the match to TRBD1 covers 10 bases. Germline V gene data show CDR1 as ENHRY and CDR2 as SYGVKD. There are 13 residues in the CDR3. The J segment lost 6 bases and the V segment lost 10 bases, leaving 8 bases of the junction unmatched.

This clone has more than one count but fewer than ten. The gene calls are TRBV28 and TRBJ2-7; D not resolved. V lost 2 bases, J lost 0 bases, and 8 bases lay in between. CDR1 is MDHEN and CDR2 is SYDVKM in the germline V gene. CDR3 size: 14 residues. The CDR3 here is CASSLVVSSYEQYF. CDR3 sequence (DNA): TGTGCCAGCAGTTTAGTAGTTAGCTCCTACGAGCAGTACTTC.

The DNA for the CDR3 is TGTGCCAGCAGCGGCGGGAGTCGATTTACGCAGTATTTT. This gives the protein CASSGGSRFTQYF. The genes are TRBV7-2 and TRBJ2-3; TRBD2 agrees at 7 bases. Germline CDR1 SGHTA, CDR2 FQGNSA. The CDR3 is made up of 13 amino acids. J lost 8 bases, V lost 5 bases, and 7 bases had no gene match.

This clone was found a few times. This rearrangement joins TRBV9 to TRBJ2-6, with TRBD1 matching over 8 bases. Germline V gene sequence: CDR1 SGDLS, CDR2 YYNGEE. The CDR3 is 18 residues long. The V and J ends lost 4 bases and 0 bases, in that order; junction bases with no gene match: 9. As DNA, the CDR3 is TGTGCCAGCAGCTCGTCGGACAGGGTACTCTCTGGGGCCAACGTCCTGACTTTC. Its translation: CASSSSDRVLSGANVLTF. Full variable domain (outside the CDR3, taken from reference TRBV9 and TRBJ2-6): DSGVTQTPKHLITATGQRVTLRCSPRSGDLSVYWYQQSLDQGLQFLIQYYNGEERAKGNILERFSAQQFPDLHSELNLSSLELGDSALYFCASSSSDRVLSGANVLTFGAGSRLTVL.